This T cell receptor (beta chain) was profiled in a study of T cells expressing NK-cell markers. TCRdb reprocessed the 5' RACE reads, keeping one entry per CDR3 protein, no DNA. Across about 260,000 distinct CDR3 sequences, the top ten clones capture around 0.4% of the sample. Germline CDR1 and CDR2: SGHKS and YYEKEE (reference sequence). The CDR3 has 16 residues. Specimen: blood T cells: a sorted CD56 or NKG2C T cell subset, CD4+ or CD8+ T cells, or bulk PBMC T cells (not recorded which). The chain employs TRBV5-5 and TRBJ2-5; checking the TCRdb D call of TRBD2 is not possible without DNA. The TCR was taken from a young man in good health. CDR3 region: CASSLYGGPQESTQYF.